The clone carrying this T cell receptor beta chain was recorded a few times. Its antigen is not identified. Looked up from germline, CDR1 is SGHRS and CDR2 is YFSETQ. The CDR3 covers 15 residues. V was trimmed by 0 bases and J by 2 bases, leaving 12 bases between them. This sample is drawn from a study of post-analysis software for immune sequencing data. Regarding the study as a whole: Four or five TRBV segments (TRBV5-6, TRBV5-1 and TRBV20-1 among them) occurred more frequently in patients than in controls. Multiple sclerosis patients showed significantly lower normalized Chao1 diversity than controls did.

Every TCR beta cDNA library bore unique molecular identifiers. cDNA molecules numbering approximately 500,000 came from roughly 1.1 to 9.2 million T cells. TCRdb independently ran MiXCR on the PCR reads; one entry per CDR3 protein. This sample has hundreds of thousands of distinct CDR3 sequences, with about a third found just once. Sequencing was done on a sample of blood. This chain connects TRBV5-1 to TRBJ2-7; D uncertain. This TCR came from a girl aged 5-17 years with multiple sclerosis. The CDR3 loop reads CASSLAQNSAYEQYF. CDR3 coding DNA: TGCGCCAGCAGCTTGGCTCAGAACAGCGCCTACGAGCAGTACTTC.